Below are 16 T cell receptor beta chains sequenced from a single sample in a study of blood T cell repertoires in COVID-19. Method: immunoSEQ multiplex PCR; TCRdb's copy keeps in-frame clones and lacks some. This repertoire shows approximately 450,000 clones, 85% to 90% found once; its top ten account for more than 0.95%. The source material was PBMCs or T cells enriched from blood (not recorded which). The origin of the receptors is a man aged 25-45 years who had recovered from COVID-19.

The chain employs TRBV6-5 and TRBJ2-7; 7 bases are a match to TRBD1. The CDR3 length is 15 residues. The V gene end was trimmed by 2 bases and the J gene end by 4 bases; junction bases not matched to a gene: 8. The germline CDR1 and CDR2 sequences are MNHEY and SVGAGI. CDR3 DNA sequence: TGTGCCAGCAGTTACCGGGGCAGGGGGTCATACGAGCAGTACTTC. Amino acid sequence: CASSYRGRGSYEQYF.

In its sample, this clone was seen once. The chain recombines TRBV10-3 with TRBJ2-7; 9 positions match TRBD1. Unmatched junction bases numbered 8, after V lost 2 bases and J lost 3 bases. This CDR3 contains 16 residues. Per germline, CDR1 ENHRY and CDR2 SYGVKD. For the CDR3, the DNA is TGTGCCATCAGTGAGGGACAGGGGACCATACTCTACGAGCAGTACTTC. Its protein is CAISEGQGTILYEQYF.

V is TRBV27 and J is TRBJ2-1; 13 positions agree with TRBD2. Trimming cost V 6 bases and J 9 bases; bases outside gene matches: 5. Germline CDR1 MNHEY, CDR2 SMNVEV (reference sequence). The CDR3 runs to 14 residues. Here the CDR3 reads CASSSGLAGVEQFF. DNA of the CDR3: TGTGCCAGCAGCTCCGGACTAGCGGGAGTTGAGCAGTTCTTC.

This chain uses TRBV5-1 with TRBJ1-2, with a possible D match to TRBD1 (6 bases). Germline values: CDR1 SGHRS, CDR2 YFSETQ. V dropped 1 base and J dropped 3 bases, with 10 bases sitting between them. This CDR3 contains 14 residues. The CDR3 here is CASSLTGMDYGYTF. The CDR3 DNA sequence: TGCGCCAGCAGCTTGACAGGGATGGACTATGGCTACACCTTC.

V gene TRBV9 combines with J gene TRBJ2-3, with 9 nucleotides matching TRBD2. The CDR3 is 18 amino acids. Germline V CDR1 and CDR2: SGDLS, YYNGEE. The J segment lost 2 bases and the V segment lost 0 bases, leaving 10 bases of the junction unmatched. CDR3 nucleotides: TGTGCCAGCAGCGTAGGCAGGACTAGCGATGTCCACACAGATACGCAGTATTTT. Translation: CASSVGRTSDVHTDTQYF.

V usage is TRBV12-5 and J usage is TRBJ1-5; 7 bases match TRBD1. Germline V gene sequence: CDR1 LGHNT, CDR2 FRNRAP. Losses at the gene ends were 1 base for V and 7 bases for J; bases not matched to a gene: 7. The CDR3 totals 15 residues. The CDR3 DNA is TGTGCTAGTGGTTTGGACAGGGGAGGATTACAGCCCCAGCATTTT. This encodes CASGLDRGGLQPQHF.

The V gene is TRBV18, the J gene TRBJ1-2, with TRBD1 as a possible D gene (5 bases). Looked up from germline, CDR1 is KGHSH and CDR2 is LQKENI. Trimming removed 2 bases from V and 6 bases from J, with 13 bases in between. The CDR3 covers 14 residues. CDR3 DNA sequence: TGTGCCAGCTCACCAGGGCAGGAAGGGGATGGCTACACCTTC. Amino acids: CASSPGQEGDGYTF.

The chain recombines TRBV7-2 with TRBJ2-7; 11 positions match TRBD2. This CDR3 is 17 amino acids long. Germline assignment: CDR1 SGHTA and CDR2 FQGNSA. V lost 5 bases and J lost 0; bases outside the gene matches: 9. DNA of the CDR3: TGTGCCAGCAGCCGGGGGGGTACTAGCGGGAGCTCCTACGAGCAGTACTTC. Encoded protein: CASSRGGTSGSSYEQYF.

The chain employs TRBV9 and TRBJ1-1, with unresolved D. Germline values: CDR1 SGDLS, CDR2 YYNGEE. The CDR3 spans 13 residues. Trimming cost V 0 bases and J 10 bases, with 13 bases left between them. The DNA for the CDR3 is TGTGCCAGCAGCGTAGATACGGGAGTTGGAGCTTTCTTT. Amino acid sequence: CASSVDTGVGAFF.

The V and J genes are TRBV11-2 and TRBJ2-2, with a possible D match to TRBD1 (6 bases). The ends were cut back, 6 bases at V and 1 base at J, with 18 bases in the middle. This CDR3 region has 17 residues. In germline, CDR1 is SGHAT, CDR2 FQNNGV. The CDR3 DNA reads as TGTGCCAGCAGACCCCCAGGGGTTGGGAGGAACACCGGGGAGCTGTTTTTT. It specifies CASRPPGVGRNTGELFF. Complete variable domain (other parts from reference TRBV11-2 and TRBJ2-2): EAGVAQSPRYKIIEKRQSVAFWCNPISGHATLYWYQQILGQGPKLLIQFQNNGVVDDSQLPKDRFSAERLKGVDSTLKIQPAKLEDSAVYLCASRPPGVGRNTGELFFGEGSRLTVL.

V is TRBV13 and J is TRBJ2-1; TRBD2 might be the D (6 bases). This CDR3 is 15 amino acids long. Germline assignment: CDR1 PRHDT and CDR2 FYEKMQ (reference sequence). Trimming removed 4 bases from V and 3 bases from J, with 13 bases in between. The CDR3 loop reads CASSSAAGNYNEQFF. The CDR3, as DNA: TGTGCCAGCAGCTCCGCAGCGGGTAACTACAATGAGCAGTTCTTC.

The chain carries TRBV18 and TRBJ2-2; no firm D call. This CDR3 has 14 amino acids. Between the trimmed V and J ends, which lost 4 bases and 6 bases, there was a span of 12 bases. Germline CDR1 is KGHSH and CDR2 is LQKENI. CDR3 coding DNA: TGTGCCAGCTCACTTACGCTTAGTGCCGGGGAGCTGTTTTTT. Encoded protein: CASSLTLSAGELFF.

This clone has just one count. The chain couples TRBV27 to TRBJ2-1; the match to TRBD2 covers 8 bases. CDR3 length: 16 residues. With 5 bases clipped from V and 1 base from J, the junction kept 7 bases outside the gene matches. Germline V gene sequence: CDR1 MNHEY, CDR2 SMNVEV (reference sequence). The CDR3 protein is CASSPRTSSSYNEQFF. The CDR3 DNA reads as TGTGCCAGCAGTCCCAGGACTAGCTCGTCCTACAATGAGCAGTTCTTC.

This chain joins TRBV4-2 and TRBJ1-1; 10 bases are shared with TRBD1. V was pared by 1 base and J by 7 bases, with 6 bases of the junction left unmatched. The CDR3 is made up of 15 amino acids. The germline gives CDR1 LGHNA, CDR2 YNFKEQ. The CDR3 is CASSQGKTGGLEAFF. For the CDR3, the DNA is TGTGCCAGCAGCCAAGGCAAGACAGGGGGCCTTGAAGCTTTCTTT.

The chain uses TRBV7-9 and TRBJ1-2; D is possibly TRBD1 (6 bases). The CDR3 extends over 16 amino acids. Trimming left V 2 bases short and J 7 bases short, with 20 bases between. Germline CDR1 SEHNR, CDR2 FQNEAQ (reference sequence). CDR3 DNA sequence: TGTGCCAGCAGCTTACAGGGGTCGACTACTATAGGTGGCTACACCTTC. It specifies CASSLQGSTTIGGYTF.

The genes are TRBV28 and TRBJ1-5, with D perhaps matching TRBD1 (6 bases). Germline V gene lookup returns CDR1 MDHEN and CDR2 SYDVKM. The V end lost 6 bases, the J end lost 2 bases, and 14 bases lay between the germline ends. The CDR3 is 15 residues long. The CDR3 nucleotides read TGTGCCAGCAGCTTCAGGACAGTGGGCAATCAGCCCCAGCATTTT. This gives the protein CASSFRTVGNQPQHF.